Listed below are T cell receptor beta chains from one sample, sequenced in a study of PD-1 blockade in mismatch repair-deficient tumors. These receptors are not linked to any known antigen. Data came from immunoSEQ multiplex PCR; TCRdb stores just in-frame clones and leaves some out. The sample carries around 9,200 clones, roughly 87% recorded once. The material was cells cultured in vitro, obtained from a patient treated with pembrolizumab. These receptor sequences come from an adult with mismatch repair-deficient cancer. CDR3s include the opening cysteine and the closing phenylalanine or tryptophan.

V: TRBV19
J: TRBJ2-5
CDR3: CASSRLGISGRGAETQYF

V: TRBV30
J: TRBJ2-7
CDR3: CAWKPTGGYEQYF

V: TRBV28
J: TRBJ1-5
CDR3: CASSQTGYSQPQHF

V: TRBV29-1
J: TRBJ2-1
CDR3: CSVDISEVIDNEQFF

V: TRBV5-8
J: TRBJ1-3
CDR3: CASSLTRDIFGNTIYF

V: TRBV19
J: TRBJ2-1
CDR3: CATLPWASGSNEQFF

V: TRBV7-9
J: TRBJ2-6
CDR3: CASNEGGSGANVLTF

V: TRBV28
J: TRBJ1-5
CDR3: CASSLAGTGGQPQHF

V: TRBV2
J: TRBJ2-2
CDR3: CASRGTTANTGELFF

V: TRBV28
J: TRBJ2-7
CDR3: CASSLRWRNSYEQYF

V: TRBV29-1
J: TRBJ2-4
CDR3: CSVAQLPGQITKNIQYF

V: TRBV9
J: TRBJ2-2
CDR3: CASSISGTDPITNTGELFF

V: TRBV5-1
J: TRBJ2-5
CDR3: CASSLAGGQETQYF

V: TRBV7-9
J: TRBJ1-2
CDR3: CASSLMGANYGYTF

V: TRBV25-1
J: TRBJ1-1
CDR3: CASSAERGRRRWDTEAFF

V: TRBV6-1
J: TRBJ2-5
CDR3: CASIRSGSGETQYF

V: TRBV6-5
J: TRBJ1-1
CDR3: CASSYSRSTEAFF

V: TRBV7-3
J: TRBJ1-1
CDR3: CASSLGAGARNTEAFF

V: TRBV9
J: TRBJ2-2
CDR3: CASSVAGRDGELFF

V: TRBV7-9
J: TRBJ1-5
CDR3: CASSSRGGQPQHF

V: TRBV7-9
J: TRBJ2-2
CDR3: CASSFPGASTGELFF

V: TRBV28
J: TRBJ2-3
CDR3: CASSLWTGGTDTQYF

V: TRBV2
J: TRBJ2-7
CDR3: CASRDRGRYEQYF

V: TRBV15
J: TRBJ2-2
CDR3: CATSSRLVSEAGELFF

V: TRBV4-1
J: TRBJ2-7
CDR3: CASSQGLVYVDEQYF

V: TRBV9
J: TRBJ1-3
CDR3: CASSVGPPDTIYF

V: TRBV5-4
J: TRBJ1-6
CDR3: CASSLLDRDNSPLHF

V: TRBV28
J: TRBJ1-5
CDR3: CASRSRANQPQHF

V: TRBV6-1
J: TRBJ1-3
CDR3: CASSDGGSGNTIYF

V: TRBV30
J: TRBJ2-3
CDR3: CAWSALAGATDTQYF

V: TRBV7-9
J: TRBJ1-1
CDR3: CASSWGQANTEAFF

V: TRBV27
J: TRBJ1-5
CDR3: CASSLFGGSNQPQHF

V: TRBV15
J: TRBJ1-2
CDR3: CATSRVPEGVYGYTF

V: TRBV5-6
J: TRBJ2-7
CDR3: CASSLVDRDCYEQYF

V: TRBV19
J: TRBJ2-7
CDR3: CASSMGSYEQYF

V: TRBV7-2
J: TRBJ2-7
CDR3: CASSLALGGYEQYF

V: TRBV7-9
J: TRBJ2-1
CDR3: CASRTGGNEQFF